One and the same sample provided the 24 T cell receptor beta chains below, sequenced in a study of molecular identifiers for immune sequencing clone quantification. TCRdb recomputed calls from the PCR reads with MiXCR, one row per CDR3 protein. The table has about 320,000 distinct CDR3 sequences, roughly 24% seen once. The sequencing sample was made of naive CD8+ T cells from blood, with Jurkat cell RNA spiked in. Specified subset: FACS-sorted CD8+CD4-CCR7+CD45RA+ naive T cells. These receptors all stem from a human donor in good health. Some libraries in this study had Jurkat cell RNA spiked in.

Ten or more counts support this clonotype. The rearrangement joins TRBV20-1 to TRBJ2-5; 9 nucleotides line up with TRBD2. CDR3 length: 14 amino acids. Losses at the gene ends were 6 bases for V and 2 bases for J; bases not matched to a gene: 7. Germline values: CDR1 DFQATT, CDR2 SNEGSKA (reference sequence). The CDR3 region has the DNA TGCAGTGCCGGGGGTAGCGGGAGACAAGAGACCCAGTACTTC. It specifies CSAGGSGRQETQYF.

This clonotype was seen a handful of times. This may be a read error: a much more frequent sequence differs by one nucleotide. The chain uses TRBV6-5 and TRBJ1-5, with D unresolved. V was shortened by 0 bases and J by 5 bases, with 8 bases between the two germline ends. The germline CDR1 and CDR2 sequences are MNHEY and SVGAGI. The CDR3 is made up of 14 amino acids. CDR3 nucleotide sequence: TGTGCCAGCAGTTACTCGGGCGGCCATCAGCCCCAGCATTTT. This codes for CASSYSGGHQPQHF.

This clonotype was recorded many times. The rearrangement links TRBV20-1 to TRBJ2-2; weak D call: TRBD1 (5 bases). CDR1 DFQATT and CDR2 SNEGSKA come from the germline V gene (reference sequence). Trimming took 6 bases from V and 4 from J, leaving 15 bases between them. The length of the CDR3 is 14 residues. The CDR3, as DNA: TGCAGTGCCCCTGGCAGGGCCAGCACCGGGGAGCTGTTTTTT. Translation: CSAPGRASTGELFF.

Comments on this clonotype: A much larger clone sits a single nucleotide away, making a read error possible. The CDR3 bases are TGTACCAGCAGCGTTAAGAGACAGAGAACAGATACGCAGTATTTT. It yields the protein CTSSVKRQRTDTQYF. The chain combines TRBV9 with TRBJ2-3, with a tentative D call TRBD1 (5 bases). Germline assignment: CDR1 SGDLS and CDR2 YYNGEE. The length of the CDR3 is 15 residues.

The chain recombines TRBV3-1 with TRBJ2-5; either TRBD1 or TRBD2 may fit D (5 bases each). The germline V gene encodes CDR1 LGHDT and CDR2 YNNKEL (reference sequence). The V end lost 4 bases, the J end lost 0 bases, and 15 bases lay between the germline ends. This CDR3 contains 16 residues. CDR3 loop: CASSLQWGFDQETQYF. For the CDR3, the DNA is TGTGCCAGCAGCCTACAATGGGGGTTTGACCAAGAGACCCAGTACTTC.

This clonotype was seen repeatedly, ten times or more. The chain employs TRBV28 and TRBJ2-3, with TRBD1 as a possible D gene (6 bases). Germline assignment: CDR1 MDHEN and CDR2 SYDVKM. Trimming took 5 bases from V and 3 from J, leaving 21 bases between them. The CDR3 loop spans 17 amino acids. The CDR3: CASSDRQLITGTDTQYF. DNA for the CDR3: TGTGCCAGCAGTGACAGGCAGCTCATTACTGGAACAGATACGCAGTATTTT.

This clonotype was recorded many times. The rearrangement uses TRBV9 and TRBJ1-1; 7 bases map to TRBD1. The trim removed 7 bases at V and 1 base at J, leaving 1 base unmatched. Germline CDR1 and CDR2: SGDLS and YYNGEE. The CDR3 consists of 12 residues. CDR3 amino acids: CASGQENTEAFF. CDR3 nucleotides: TGTGCCAGCGGACAGGAGAACACTGAAGCTTTCTTT.

The chain carries TRBV13 and TRBJ2-3, with D possibly matching TRBD2 (5 bases). CDR1 is PRHDT and CDR2 is FYEKMQ in the germline V gene (reference sequence). The CDR3 runs 20 residues. V lost 0 bases and J lost 0, with 22 bases in between. The CDR3 sequence is CASSLGTTWTRGSSTDTQYF. CDR3 DNA: TGTGCCAGCAGCTTAGGCACTACCTGGACTCGCGGTTCTAGCACAGATACGCAGTATTTT.

This clonotype was recorded many times. The V gene is TRBV24-1, the J gene TRBJ2-2, with 12 bases that match TRBD1. In germline, CDR1 is KGHDR, CDR2 SFDVKD. The CDR3 loop spans 16 amino acids. Trimming took 9 bases from V and 0 from J; bases not matched to a gene: 4. CDR3 nucleotide sequence: TGTGCCACCTCGGGACAGGGGGCGCCGAACACCGGGGAGCTGTTTTTT. Its translation: CATSGQGAPNTGELFF.

This clonotype was detected a few times. The chain combines TRBV7-9 with TRBJ2-2; D remains unclear. This CDR3 contains 13 residues. The V end lost 5 bases, the J end lost 8 bases, and 12 bases lay between the germline ends. CDR1 and CDR2 from the germline V gene are SEHNR and FQNEAQ (reference sequence). CDR3 region: CASSPSTGGELFF. The CDR3, as DNA: TGTGCCAGCAGCCCCTCTACCGGAGGGGAGCTGTTTTTT.

This clonotype was counted only a few times. The chain employs TRBV11-2 and TRBJ1-1; no clear D. The V end lost 0 bases, the J end lost 8 bases, and 10 bases lay between the germline ends. The CDR3 loop spans 13 amino acids. In germline, CDR1 is SGHAT, CDR2 FQNNGV. The CDR3 DNA reads TGTGCCAGCAGCTTAGATCTTGGAGGGGAAGCTTTCTTT. It translates to CASSLDLGGEAFF.

There are many counts of this clonotype. The chain employs TRBV24-1 and TRBJ2-2; D not resolved. Germline V gene sequence: CDR1 KGHDR, CDR2 SFDVKD. Trimming stripped 4 bases from V and 0 bases from J, with 5 bases between. The CDR3 covers 14 residues. The CDR3 DNA reads as TGTGCCACCAGTGACCTTACGAACACCGGGGAGCTGTTTTTT. Translating it yields CATSDLTNTGELFF.

The chain couples TRBV9 to TRBJ2-1; TRBD2 aligns across 8 bases. Germline CDR1 and CDR2: SGDLS and YYNGEE. This CDR3 comprises 17 residues. With V trimmed by 3 bases and J by 4 bases, 12 bases remained unmatched. The CDR3 DNA follows: TGTGCCAGCAGCGCCGAGCCGAGCGGGAGAAGATACAATGAGCAGTTCTTC. Translating it yields CASSAEPSGRRYNEQFF.

In regard to this clonotype: This may be a read error, as it is one base from a much larger clone. The chain employs TRBV19 and TRBJ2-5, with 7 positions matching TRBD2. The CDR3 sequence is 14 residues long. Germline V gives CDR1 LNHDA, CDR2 SQIVND (reference sequence). The CDR3 DNA reads as TGTGCCAGTAGTATAGGGGGGGGAGAAGAGGCCCAGTACTTC. This codes for CASSIGGGEEAQYF.

With regard to this clonotype: The CDR3 carries no conserved terminal phenylalanine or tryptophan, so it likely arises from a read error. This rearrangement joins TRBV5-3 to TRBJ2-7; no definite D call. TRBV5-3 is known as an ORF, though its function is uncertain. CDR3 length: 13 residues. Trimming took 8 bases from V and 3 from J, leaving 15 bases between them. In DNA, the CDR3 is TGTGCCAGCACTAACGGTGTAGACTACGAGCAGTACTCC. Translating it yields CASTNGVDYEQYS.

This clonotype appeared a few times. Here the CDR3 reads CASSSLLLLTSGRSDTQYF. Here the CDR3 DNA reads TGTGCCAGCAGTTCCCTTCTTCTTCTAACTAGCGGGAGGTCAGATACGCAGTATTTT. V usage is TRBV28 and J usage is TRBJ2-3; 12 bases are a match to TRBD2. The CDR3 is made up of 19 amino acids. Germline trimming cut 4 bases from V and 4 bases from J; bases unmatched to any gene: 15. Germline values: CDR1 MDHEN, CDR2 SYDVKM.

In this sample, this clonotype turned up a few times. J is TRBJ2-2 and V is TRBV27; 7 bases are a match to TRBD1. Germline trimming cut 5 bases from V and 5 bases from J; bases unmatched to any gene: 17. The germline gives CDR1 MNHEY, CDR2 SMNVEV (reference sequence). CDR3 size: 18 residues. The CDR3 is CASSPLNVQGPITGELFF. CDR3 in DNA: TGTGCCAGCAGTCCCTTGAATGTACAGGGGCCAATAACCGGGGAGCTGTTTTTT.

This clonotype came up many times. This chain uses TRBV28 with TRBJ1-5; unclear D gene. This CDR3 contains 13 residues. CDR1 and CDR2 from the germline V gene are MDHEN and SYDVKM. Deletions cut 7 bases from V and 0 bases from J, with 7 bases between. Written as DNA, the CDR3 is TGTGCCAGCAAGAGTCATAGCAATCAGCCCCAGCATTTT. This encodes CASKSHSNQPQHF. Together with reference TRBV28 and TRBJ1-5, the CDR3 gives the full variable domain: DVKVTQSSRYLVKRTGEKVFLECVQDMDHENMFWYRQDPGLGLRLIYFSYDVKMKEKGDIPEGYSVSREKKERFSLILESASTNQTSMYLCASKSHSNQPQHFGDGTRLSIL.

V usage is TRBV19 and J usage is TRBJ2-2, with 7 bases aligning to TRBD2. This CDR3 has 10 residues. The germline V gene has CDR1 LNHDA and CDR2 SQIVND (reference sequence). V dropped 5 bases and J dropped 16; count of bases not matched to a gene: 4. The CDR3 is CASSRGEGFF. The CDR3 DNA is TGTGCCAGTAGTCGTGGGGAGGGGTTTTTT. Full variable domain (remainder filled in from reference TRBV19 and TRBJ2-2): DGGITQSPKYLFRKEGQNVTLSCEQNLNHDAMYWYRQDPGQGLRLIYYSQIVNDFQKGDIAEGYSVSREKKESFPLTVTSAQKNPTAFYLCASSRGEGFFGEGSRLTVL.

This chain connects TRBV28 to TRBJ2-3; D is possibly TRBD2 (5 bases). Germline CDR1 MDHEN, CDR2 SYDVKM. The CDR3 consists of 18 residues. Trimming cost V 3 bases and J 3 bases, with 22 bases left between them. The CDR3 reads CASSFLRQDGGLTDTQYF. The CDR3 nucleotides read TGTGCCAGCAGTTTTCTAAGGCAGGATGGCGGACTTACAGATACGCAGTATTTT.

The sample holds a few counts of this clonotype. The gene calls are TRBV6-2 or TRBV6-3 and TRBJ2-2; TRBD2 aligns across 7 bases. Germline V CDR1 and CDR2: MNHEY, SVGEGT. Trimming took 4 bases from V and 0 from J; bases not matched to a gene: 8. The CDR3 runs 17 residues. The CDR3 protein is CASSSLEGGANTGELFF. CDR3 DNA sequence: TGTGCCAGCAGTTCTCTGGAGGGAGGGGCGAACACCGGGGAGCTGTTTTTT.

On this clonotype: The junction and the germline gene differ at one end; a read error may be behind it. The chain uses TRBV4-1 and TRBJ2-7; 7 nucleotides match TRBD1. CDR3 length: 15 residues. The V gene's germline CDR1 is MGHRA and CDR2 YSYEKL. Here the CDR3 reads CASSHPGQISYERYF. CDR3 sequence (DNA): TGCGCCAGCAGCCACCCGGGACAGATCTCCTACGAGCGGTACTTC.

This clonotype was observed at least ten times. The chain joins TRBV2 to TRBJ2-7, with unresolved D. The CDR3 consists of 14 residues. V dropped 1 base and J dropped 3 bases, with 10 bases sitting between them. From germline, CDR1 is SNHLY and CDR2 FYNNEI. CDR3 residues: CASSEVQTSYEQYF. The CDR3 bases are TGTGCCAGCAGTGAAGTACAGACCAGCTACGAGCAGTACTTC.

Worth noting for this clonotype: Being one base from a much bigger clone, this may be a read error. The CDR3 DNA follows: TGTGCCAGCAGTCACACCCTGGGAGGGGCCAACGTCCTGCCTTTC. Protein product: CASSHTLGGANVLPF. The chain combines TRBV7-9 with TRBJ2-6, with 7 bases lining up with TRBD2. The CDR3 loop spans 15 amino acids. Germline V gives CDR1 SEHNR, CDR2 FQNEAQ (reference sequence).